This record concerns one TCR beta chain sequence. Its antigen target is currently unknown. Base qualities are missing; no much larger clone stands one base away. The data are from a study of blood T cell repertoires in COVID-19 (dated by TCRdb to between 2020 and 2021). Regarding the research as a whole: Collaborator samples came from the United States, Italy and Spain and covered acute and convalescent phases of COVID-19. The material from the prospective study consisted of cDNA or gDNA derived from T cells, B-cell-depleted T cells, or PBMCs. Deeply sampled blood TCRbeta repertoires from subjects exposed to, actively infected with, or recovered from COVID-19 were included in the dataset. A freely available public database, intended as a resource for researchers studying the immune response to SARS-CoV-2, is where the repertoires were released. Samples came from the ongoing ImmuneRACE study (first 160 participants) plus 1,254 subjects from 6 global collaborators. The sample metadata nearly always contained a de-identified subject ID, COVID-19 status, age in years and sex. Where available, HLA class I and class II types were taken from metadata supplied by the sample provider and were not determined by assay-based typing.

The V and J ends are trimmed by 2 bases and 8 bases, leaving 13 bases between them. The CDR3 holds 14 amino acids from the cysteine to the phenylalanine. Only CDR3 DNA remains: 42 bases, in frame from the first base. Looking up the germline V gene yields CDR1 SGHAT and CDR2 FQNNGV. Collaborating institutions collected whole blood in K2EDTA tubes following their own protocols. For TCRbeta analysis, collaborator samples were shipped as frozen whole blood, as isolated PBMCs, or as DNA extracted from either sample type. General conclusions and limits of the study: The quantity of clinical and demographic metadata differed by source and by participant and was supplied without curation.

TCRbeta CDR3 regions were amplified from genomic DNA using the immunoSEQ Assay, a bias-controlled multiplex PCR. Processing in the source paper ran as follows. Within the assay, amplification of reference gene primers was used to estimate how many nucleated cells each sample contained. Sequence reads were collapsed and filtered to measure the absolute abundance of every unique TCRbeta CDR3 rearrangement. For each sample, productive Simpson clonality was calculated as the square root of Simpson's diversity index across productive rearrangements. Held by TCRdb, this immuneACCESS table contains in-frame sequences only and omits some clones. Under half of the omission traces to an unresolved V gene where checked; the cause of the rest is unknown. From that table come the V and J calls and clone size; the DNA was used to work out D and trimming. The sample table records 100,000 to 150,000 clones; around 88% of these occur just once. The top ten hold about 9.3% of the sample.

Recombination joined TRBV11-2 with TRBJ2-1; the D gene is unclear. The specimen sequenced was peripheral blood. The clonotype originates from a man aged 45-65 years with acute or convalescent COVID-19. For the CDR3, the sequence is CASSLLVMGHEQFF. The DNA reads TGTGCCAGCAGCTTATTAGTTATGGGCCATGAGCAGTTCTTC.